This TCR beta chain was sequenced for a study of Ad26.COV2.S vaccination and SARS-CoV-2 variants. With respect to this clone: The antigen remains unidentified.

General study points: Ad26.COV2.S recipients had broader spike-specific TCRs (P = 0.0014). Reportedly, after vaccination the spike-specific CD8+ and CD4+ T cell responses displayed substantial breadth.

Measured with immunoSEQ multiplex PCR; TCRdb has only the in-frame clones, and not every one. The repertoire consists of over 85,000 clones, with around 81% occurring once and the leading ten covering 15% to 20%. This CDR3 region has 13 residues. Losses at the gene ends were 6 bases for V and 0 bases for J; bases not matched to a gene: 1. CDR1 and CDR2 from the germline V gene are WNHNN and SYGVQD (reference sequence). The chain recombines TRBV10-1 with TRBJ1-1; 7 bases align to TRBD1. Specimen: peripheral blood, collected after recovery from COVID-19. This clonotype was obtained from a human donor who had recovered from COVID-19. CDR3: CASRDRLNTEAFF. DNA of the CDR3: TGCGCCAGCAGGGACAGGCTGAACACTGAAGCTTTCTTT.